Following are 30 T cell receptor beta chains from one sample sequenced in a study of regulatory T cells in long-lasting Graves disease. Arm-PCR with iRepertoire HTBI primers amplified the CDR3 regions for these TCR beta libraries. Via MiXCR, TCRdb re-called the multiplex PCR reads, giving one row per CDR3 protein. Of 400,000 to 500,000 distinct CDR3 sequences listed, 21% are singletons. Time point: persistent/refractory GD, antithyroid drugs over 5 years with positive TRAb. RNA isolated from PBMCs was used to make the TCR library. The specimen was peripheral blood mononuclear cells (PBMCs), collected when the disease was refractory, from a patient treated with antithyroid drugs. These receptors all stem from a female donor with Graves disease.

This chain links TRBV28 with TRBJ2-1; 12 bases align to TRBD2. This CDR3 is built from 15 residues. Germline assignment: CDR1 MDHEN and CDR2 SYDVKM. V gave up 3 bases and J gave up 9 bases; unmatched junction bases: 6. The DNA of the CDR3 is TGTGCCAGCAGTTTCAGACTAGCGGGAGAGGCTGAGCAGTTCTTC. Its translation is CASSFRLAGEAEQFF.

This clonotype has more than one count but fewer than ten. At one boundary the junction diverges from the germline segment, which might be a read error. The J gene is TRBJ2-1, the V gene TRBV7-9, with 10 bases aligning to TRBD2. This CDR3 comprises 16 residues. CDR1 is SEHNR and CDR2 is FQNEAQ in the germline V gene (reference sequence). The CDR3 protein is CASSASGRASHNEQFF. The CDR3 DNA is TGTGCCAGCAGCGCGAGCGGGAGGGCCTCCCACAATGAGCAGTTCTTC. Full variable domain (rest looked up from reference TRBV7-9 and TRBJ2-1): DTGVSQNPRHKITKRGQNVTFRCDPISEHNRLYWYRQTLGQGPEFLTYFQNEAQLEKSRLLSDRFSAERPKGSFSTLEIQRTEQGDSAMYLCASSASGRASHNEQFFGPGTRLTVL.

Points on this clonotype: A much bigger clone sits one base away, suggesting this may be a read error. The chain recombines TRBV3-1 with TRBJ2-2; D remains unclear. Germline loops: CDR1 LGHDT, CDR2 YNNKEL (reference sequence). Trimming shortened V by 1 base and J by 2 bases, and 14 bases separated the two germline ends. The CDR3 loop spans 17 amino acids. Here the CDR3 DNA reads TGTGCCAGCAGCCAAGGTCGGAACAGTCTAAACACCGGGGAGCTGTTTTTT. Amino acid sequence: CASSQGRNSLNTGELFF.

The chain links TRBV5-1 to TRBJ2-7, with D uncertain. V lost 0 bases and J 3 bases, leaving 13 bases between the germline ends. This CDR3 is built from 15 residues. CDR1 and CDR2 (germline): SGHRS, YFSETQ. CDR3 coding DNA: TGCGCCAGCAGCTTGGCTCGCAACCATAACTACGAGCAGTACTTC. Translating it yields CASSLARNHNYEQYF.

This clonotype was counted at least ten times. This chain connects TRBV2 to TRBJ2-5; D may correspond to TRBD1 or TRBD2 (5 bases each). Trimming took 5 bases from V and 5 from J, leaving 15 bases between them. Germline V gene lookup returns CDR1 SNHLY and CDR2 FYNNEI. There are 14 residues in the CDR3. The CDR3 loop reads CASSRGRRGETQYF. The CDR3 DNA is TGTGCCAGCAGTAGGGGCCGGAGAGGGGAGACCCAGTACTTC.

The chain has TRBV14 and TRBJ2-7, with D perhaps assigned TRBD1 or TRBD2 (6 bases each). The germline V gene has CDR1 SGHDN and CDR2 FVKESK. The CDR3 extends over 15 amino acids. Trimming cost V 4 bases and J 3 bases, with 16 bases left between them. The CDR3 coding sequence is TGTGCCAGCAGCCTCCAAGGAGGGGGAGGCTACGAGCAGTACTTC. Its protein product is CASSLQGGGGYEQYF.

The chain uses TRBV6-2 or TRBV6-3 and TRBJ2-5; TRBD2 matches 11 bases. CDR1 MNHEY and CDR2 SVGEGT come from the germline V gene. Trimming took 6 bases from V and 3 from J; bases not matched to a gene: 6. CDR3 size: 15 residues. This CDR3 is CASSKLAGEEETQYF. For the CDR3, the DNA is TGTGCCAGCAGCAAACTAGCGGGAGAGGAAGAGACCCAGTACTTC.

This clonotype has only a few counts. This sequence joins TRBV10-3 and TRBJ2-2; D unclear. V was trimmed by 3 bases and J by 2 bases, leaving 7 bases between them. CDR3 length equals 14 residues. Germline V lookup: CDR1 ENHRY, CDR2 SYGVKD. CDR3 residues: CAISERVNTGELFF. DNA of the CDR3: TGTGCCATCAGTGAAAGAGTAAACACCGGGGAGCTGTTTTTT.

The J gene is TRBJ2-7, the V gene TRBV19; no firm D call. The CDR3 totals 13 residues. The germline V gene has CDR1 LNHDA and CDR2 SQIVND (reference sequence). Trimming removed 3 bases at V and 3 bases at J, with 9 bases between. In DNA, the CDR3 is TGTGCCAGTAGTATTGGATCAATCTACGAGCAGTACTTC. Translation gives CASSIGSIYEQYF.

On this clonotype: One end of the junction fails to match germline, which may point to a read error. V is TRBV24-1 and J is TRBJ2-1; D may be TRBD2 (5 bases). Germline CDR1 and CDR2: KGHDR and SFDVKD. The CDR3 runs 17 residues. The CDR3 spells CATSATNSEYSYNEQLF. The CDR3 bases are TGTGCCACCAGTGCCACGAATAGCGAGTACTCCTACAATGAGCAGCTCTTC.

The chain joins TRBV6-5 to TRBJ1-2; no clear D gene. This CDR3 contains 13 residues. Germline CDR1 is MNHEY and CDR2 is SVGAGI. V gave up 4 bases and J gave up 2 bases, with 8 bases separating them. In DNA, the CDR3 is TGTGCCAGCAGTTTGGAGGTGAACTATGGCTACACCTTC. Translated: CASSLEVNYGYTF.

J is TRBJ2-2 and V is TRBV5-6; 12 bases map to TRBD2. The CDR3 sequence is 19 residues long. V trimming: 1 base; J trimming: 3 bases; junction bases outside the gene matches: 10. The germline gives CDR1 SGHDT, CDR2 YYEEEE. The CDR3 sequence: CASSLLRLAGDSDTGELFF. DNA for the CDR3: TGTGCCAGCAGCTTGTTGAGACTAGCGGGAGATTCCGACACCGGGGAGCTGTTTTTT.

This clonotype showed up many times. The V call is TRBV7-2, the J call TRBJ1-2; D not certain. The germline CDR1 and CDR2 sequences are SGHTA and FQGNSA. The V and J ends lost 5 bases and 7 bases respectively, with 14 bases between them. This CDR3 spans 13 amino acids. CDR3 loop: CASSHPSGVGYTF. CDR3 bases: TGTGCCAGCAGCCACCCGTCCGGCGTTGGCTACACCTTC.

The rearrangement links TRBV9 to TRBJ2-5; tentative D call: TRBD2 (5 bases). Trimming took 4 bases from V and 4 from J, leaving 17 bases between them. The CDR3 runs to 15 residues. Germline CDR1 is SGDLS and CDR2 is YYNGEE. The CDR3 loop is CASSQDGGRSETQYF. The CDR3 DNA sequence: TGTGCCAGCAGCCAAGACGGAGGTCGGTCAGAGACCCAGTACTTC.

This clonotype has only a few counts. This CDR3 is CATSEPDRGAQPQHF. The DNA for the CDR3 is TGTGCCACCAGTGAACCGGACAGGGGGGCTCAGCCCCAGCATTTT. The chain joins TRBV24-1 to TRBJ1-5; 10 bases map to TRBD1. There are 15 residues in the CDR3. The ends lost 4 bases at V and 6 bases at J; junction bases unmatched: 5. Germline CDR1 reads KGHDR; CDR2 reads SFDVKD.

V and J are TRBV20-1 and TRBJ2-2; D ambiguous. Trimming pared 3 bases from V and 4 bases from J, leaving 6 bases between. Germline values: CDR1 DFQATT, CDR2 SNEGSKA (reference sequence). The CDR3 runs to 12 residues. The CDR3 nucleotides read TGCAGTGCTAGGGGTCCCACCGGGGAGCTGTTTTTT. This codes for CSARGPTGELFF.

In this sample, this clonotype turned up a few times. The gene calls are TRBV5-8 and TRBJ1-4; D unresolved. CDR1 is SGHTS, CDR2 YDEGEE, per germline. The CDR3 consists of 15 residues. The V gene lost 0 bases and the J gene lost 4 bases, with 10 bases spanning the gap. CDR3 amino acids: CASSLGRIDNEKLFF. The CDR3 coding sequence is TGTGCCAGCAGCTTGGGCCGGATAGATAATGAAAAACTGTTTTTT.

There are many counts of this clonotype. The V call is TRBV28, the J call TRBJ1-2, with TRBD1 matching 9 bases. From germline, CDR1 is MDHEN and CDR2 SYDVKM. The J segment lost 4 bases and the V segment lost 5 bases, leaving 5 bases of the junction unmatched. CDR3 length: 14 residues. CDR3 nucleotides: TGTGCCAGCAGTCCGCGACAGGGGGGCTATGGCTACACCTTC. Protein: CASSPRQGGYGYTF.

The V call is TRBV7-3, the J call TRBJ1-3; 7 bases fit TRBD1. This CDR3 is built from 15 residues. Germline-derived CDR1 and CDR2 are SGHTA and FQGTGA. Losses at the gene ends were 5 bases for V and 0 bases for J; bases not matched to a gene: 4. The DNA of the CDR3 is TGTGCCAGCAGCCCTGGGGACAGCTCTGGAAACACCATATATTTT. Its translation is CASSPGDSSGNTIYF.

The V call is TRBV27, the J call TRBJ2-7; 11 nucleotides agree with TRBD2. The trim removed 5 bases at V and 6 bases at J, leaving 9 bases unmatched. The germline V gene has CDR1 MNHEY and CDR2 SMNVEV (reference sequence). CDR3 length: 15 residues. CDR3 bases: TGTGCCAGCAGTCTTGGGACTAGCGGTAGTAGCGAGCAGTACTTC. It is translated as CASSLGTSGSSEQYF.

CDR3 protein: CASSLAGTGGPSGANVLTF. In nucleotides, the CDR3 is TGCGCCAGCAGCTTGGCCGGGACAGGGGGCCCCTCAGGGGCCAACGTCCTGACTTTC. The chain carries TRBV5-1 and TRBJ2-6; TRBD1 agrees at 12 bases. The V segment lost 0 bases and the J segment 4 bases; nucleotides outside the gene matches: 8. CDR1 and CDR2 (germline): SGHRS, YFSETQ. The CDR3 totals 19 residues.

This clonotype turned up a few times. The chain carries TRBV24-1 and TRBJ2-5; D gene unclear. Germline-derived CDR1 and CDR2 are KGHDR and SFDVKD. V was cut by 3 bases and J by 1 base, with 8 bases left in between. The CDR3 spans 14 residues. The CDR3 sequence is CATSDADLQETQYF. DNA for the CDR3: TGTGCCACCAGTGATGCGGACCTCCAAGAGACCCAGTACTTC.

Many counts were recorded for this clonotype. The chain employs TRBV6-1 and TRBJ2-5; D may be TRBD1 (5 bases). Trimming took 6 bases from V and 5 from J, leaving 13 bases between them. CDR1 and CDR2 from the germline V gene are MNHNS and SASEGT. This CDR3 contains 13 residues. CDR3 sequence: CASSETYRETQYF. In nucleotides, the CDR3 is TGTGCCAGCAGCGAAACCTACAGGGAGACCCAGTACTTC.

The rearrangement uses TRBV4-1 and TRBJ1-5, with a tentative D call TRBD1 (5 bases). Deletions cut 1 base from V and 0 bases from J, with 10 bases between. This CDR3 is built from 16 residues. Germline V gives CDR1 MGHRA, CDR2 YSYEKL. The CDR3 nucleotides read TGCGCCAGCAGCCAAGTTGATAGGGGTAGCAATCAGCCCCAGCATTTT. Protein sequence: CASSQVDRGSNQPQHF.

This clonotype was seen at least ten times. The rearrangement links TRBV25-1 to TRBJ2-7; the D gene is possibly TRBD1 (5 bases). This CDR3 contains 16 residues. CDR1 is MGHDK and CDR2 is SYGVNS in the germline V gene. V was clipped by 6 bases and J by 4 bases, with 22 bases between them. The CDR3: CASSARGSQGSYEQYF. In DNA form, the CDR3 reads TGTGCCAGCAGCGCTAGGGGAAGTCAGGGATCTTACGAGCAGTACTTC.

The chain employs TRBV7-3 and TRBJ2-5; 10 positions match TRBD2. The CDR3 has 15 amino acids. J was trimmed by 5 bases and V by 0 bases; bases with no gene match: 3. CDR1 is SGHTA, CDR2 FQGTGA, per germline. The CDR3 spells CASSLTGLASETQYF. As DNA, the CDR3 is TGTGCCAGCAGCTTAACGGGACTAGCGTCGGAGACCCAGTACTTC.

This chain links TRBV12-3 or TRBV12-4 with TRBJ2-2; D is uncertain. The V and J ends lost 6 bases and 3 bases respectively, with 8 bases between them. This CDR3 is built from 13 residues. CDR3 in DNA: TGTGCCAGCAGCCCCTGGGACACCGGGGAGCTGTTTTTT. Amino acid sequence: CASSPWDTGELFF.

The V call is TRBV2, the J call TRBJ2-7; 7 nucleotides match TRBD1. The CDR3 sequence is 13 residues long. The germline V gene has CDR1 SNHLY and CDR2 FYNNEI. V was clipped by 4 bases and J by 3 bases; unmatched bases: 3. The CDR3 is CASSGSGGYEQYF. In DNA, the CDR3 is TGTGCCAGCAGTGGGTCAGGGGGCTACGAGCAGTACTTC.

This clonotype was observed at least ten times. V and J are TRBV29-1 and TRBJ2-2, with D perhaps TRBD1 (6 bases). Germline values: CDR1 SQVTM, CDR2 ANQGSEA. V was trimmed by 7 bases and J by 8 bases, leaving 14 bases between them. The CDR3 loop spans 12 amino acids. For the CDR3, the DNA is TGCAGCGCGGAACAGGGATCAGGGGAGCTGTTTTTT. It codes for CSAEQGSGELFF.

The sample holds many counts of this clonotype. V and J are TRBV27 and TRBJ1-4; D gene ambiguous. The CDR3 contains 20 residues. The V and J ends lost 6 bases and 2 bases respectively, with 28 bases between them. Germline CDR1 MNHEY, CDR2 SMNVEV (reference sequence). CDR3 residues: CASSFCPKISREETNEKLFF. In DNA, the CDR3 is TGTGCCAGCAGCTTCTGCCCTAAGATCTCTCGGGAGGAGACTAATGAAAAACTGTTTTTT.